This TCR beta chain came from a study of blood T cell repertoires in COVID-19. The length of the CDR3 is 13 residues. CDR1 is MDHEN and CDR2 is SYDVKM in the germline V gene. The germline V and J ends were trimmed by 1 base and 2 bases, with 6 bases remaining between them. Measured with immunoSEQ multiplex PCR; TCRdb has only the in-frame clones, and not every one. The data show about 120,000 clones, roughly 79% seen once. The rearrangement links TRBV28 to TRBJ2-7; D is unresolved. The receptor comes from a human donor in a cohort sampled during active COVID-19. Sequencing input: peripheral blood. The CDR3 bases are TGTGCCAGCAGTTTATCGGAGACCTACGAGCAGTACTTC. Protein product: CASSLSETYEQYF.